This T cell receptor beta chain appears in the sequencing data of a study of cytomegalovirus exposure and HLA in healthy donors. The primer mix had 60 Vbeta and 13 Jbeta primers. This table comes from immunoSEQ multiplex PCR, and its TCRdb copy is limited to in-frame clones, with some not included. The data hold 100,000 to 150,000 clones, with approximately 75% observed a single time. General study points: CMV serostatus was the sole immune exposure information available.

About this clone: As yet, its antigen is unknown.

The V gene's germline CDR1 is WNHNN and CDR2 SYGVQD (reference sequence). This CDR3 has 16 amino acids. V was cut by 8 bases and J by 7 bases, with 23 bases left in between. The rearrangement links TRBV10-1 to TRBJ1-4; D is uncertain. This clonotype was obtained from a man aged 35 to 55 in good health and CMV-seronegative. The sample consisted of PBMCs. CDR3 in amino acids: CASRTEGGRIGEKLFF. CDR3 nucleotide sequence: TGCGCCAGCCGGACTGAAGGAGGGCGCATAGGTGAAAAACTGTTTTTT.